One sample yielded the 23 T cell receptor beta chains listed below, sequenced in a study of response to subunit inactivated influenza vaccine. One entry per CDR3 protein results from TCRdb running MiXCR on the RT-PCR reads. This table has about 500,000 distinct CDR3 sequences, more than 15% appearing once. The sequencing used CD4+ T cells sorted from PBMCs, collected less than 30 months after vaccination. Receptors were obtained from a man between 50 and 70 years old who received an inactivated influenza vaccine.

This clonotype was found a few times. V and J are TRBV20-1 and TRBJ1-5; D is ambiguous. The length of the CDR3 is 15 residues. V lost 3 bases, J lost 0 bases, and 12 bases lay in between. Per germline, CDR1 DFQATT and CDR2 SNEGSKA (reference sequence). The CDR3 sequence: CSASVGSNSNQPQHF. The CDR3 DNA reads TGCAGTGCTAGCGTTGGGAGCAATAGCAATCAGCCCCAGCATTTT.

This clonotype was seen more than once but under ten times. The chain recombines TRBV11-2 with TRBJ2-7, with 12 bases that match TRBD2. The junction had 6 bases not matched to a gene; V was cut back by 3 bases and J by 6 bases. The CDR3 is 15 amino acids. The germline gives CDR1 SGHAT, CDR2 FQNNGV. This CDR3 reads CASSFQPGLAGEQYF. The CDR3 nucleotides read TGTGCCAGCAGCTTCCAACCGGGACTAGCGGGCGAGCAGTACTTC.

The CDR3 DNA is TGTGCCAGCAGTAACCGGGACAGGGGGTTTACCGGGGAGCTGTTTTTT. This codes for CASSNRDRGFTGELFF. The chain uses TRBV12-3 or TRBV12-4 and TRBJ2-2; 11 bases are shared with TRBD1. The CDR3 is made up of 16 amino acids. With V trimmed by 5 bases and J by 5 bases, 7 bases remained unmatched.

This clonotype was recorded many times. J is TRBJ2-3 and V is TRBV10-3; D gene ambiguous. V was clipped by 3 bases and J by 0 bases, with 1 base between them. The CDR3 totals 12 residues. Germline values: CDR1 ENHRY, CDR2 SYGVKD. The CDR3: CAISESTDTQYF. The CDR3 DNA follows: TGTGCCATCAGTGAAAGCACAGATACGCAGTATTTT.

This clonotype came up once. The rearrangement links TRBV11-3 to TRBJ2-1, with D hard to call. Germline V gives CDR1 SGHNT, CDR2 YENEEA. V shed 5 bases and J shed 7 bases, with 12 bases lying between them. The CDR3 extends over 13 amino acids. The CDR3 here is CASSGIRPNEQFF. The CDR3 DNA reads TGTGCCAGCAGCGGAATTCGACCAAATGAGCAGTTCTTC.

CDR3 residues: CATSRVAGTEAFF. The CDR3 DNA reads as TGTGCCACCAGCAGAGTGGCGGGCACTGAAGCTTTCTTT. The V call is TRBV15, the J call TRBJ1-1; D remains ambiguous. Germline V gene sequence: CDR1 LNHNV, CDR2 YYDKDF (reference sequence). V dropped 1 base and J dropped 4 bases, with 7 bases sitting between them. The CDR3 loop spans 13 amino acids.

This clonotype appeared a few times. This chain links TRBV19 with TRBJ2-5; D gene ambiguous. The length of the CDR3 is 13 residues. CDR1 LNHDA and CDR2 SQIVND come from the germline V gene (reference sequence). Trimming pared 4 bases from V and 5 bases from J, leaving 11 bases between. CDR3 in DNA: TGTGCCAGTAGTACTTCAGCTTGGGAGACCCAGTACTTC. Protein: CASSTSAWETQYF.

The chain is built from TRBV11-2 and TRBJ2-1; either TRBD1 or TRBD2 may supply D (5 bases each). The CDR3 is made up of 16 amino acids. The ends were cut back, 5 bases at V and 4 bases at J, with 18 bases in the middle. Germline V gene sequence: CDR1 SGHAT, CDR2 FQNNGV. CDR3 nucleotides: TGTGCCAGCAGCCCGGGGACCTCCCCTCAGTACAATGAGCAGTTCTTC. It encodes CASSPGTSPQYNEQFF.

This clonotype came up a few times. The rearrangement joins TRBV7-2 to TRBJ2-7, with 7 bases that match TRBD1. Per the germline V gene, CDR1 is SGHTA and CDR2 is FQGNSA. The length of the CDR3 is 14 residues. The junction had 6 bases not matched to a gene; V was cut back by 5 bases and J by 2 bases. The CDR3 nucleotides are TGTGCCAGCAGCCCTATTACAGGGGCCTACGAGCAGTACTTC. Residues: CASSPITGAYEQYF.

This clonotype was seen more than once but under ten times. The J gene is TRBJ1-5, the V gene TRBV24-1; D ambiguous. CDR3 length: 15 residues. The germline CDR1 and CDR2 sequences are KGHDR and SFDVKD. Trimming left V 6 bases short and J 3 bases short, with 14 bases between. DNA of the CDR3: TGTGCCACCAGTTCGGGCGGGCCTTACAATCAGCCCCAGCATTTT. Translated, it gives CATSSGGPYNQPQHF.

The chain uses TRBV5-1 and TRBJ1-4; 7 nucleotides agree with TRBD1. The CDR3 has 14 residues. V lost 4 bases to trimming and J lost 4 bases; unmatched junction nucleotides: 4. The germline V gene encodes CDR1 SGHRS and CDR2 YFSETQ. This CDR3 reads CASSVGQHNEKLFF. DNA for the CDR3: TGCGCCAGCAGCGTGGGACAGCATAATGAAAAACTGTTTTTT.

There are a few counts of this clonotype. For the CDR3, the DNA is TGCGCCAGCAGCCTTAGGGGGGGGCCGTATGAGCAGTTCTTC. It translates to CASSLRGGPYEQFF. This chain links TRBV10-2 with TRBJ2-1, with TRBD2 as a possible D gene (7 bases). In germline, CDR1 is WSHSY, CDR2 SAAADI. The CDR3 spans 14 residues. The germline V and J ends were trimmed by 6 bases and 8 bases, with 17 bases remaining between them.

This chain uses TRBV11-2 with TRBJ2-2, with TRBD2 matching 11 bases. Unmatched junction bases numbered 12, after V lost 5 bases and J lost 4 bases. The CDR3 covers 18 residues. Per the germline V gene, CDR1 is SGHAT and CDR2 is FQNNGV. The CDR3 sequence: CASSPNPGLAAITGELFF. The CDR3 coding sequence is TGTGCCAGCAGCCCCAACCCGGGACTAGCGGCAATCACCGGGGAGCTGTTTTTT. Variable domain in full (rest from reference TRBV11-2 and TRBJ2-2): EAGVAQSPRYKIIEKRQSVAFWCNPISGHATLYWYQQILGQGPKLLIQFQNNGVVDDSQLPKDRFSAERLKGVDSTLKIQPAKLEDSAVYLCASSPNPGLAAITGELFFGEGSRLTVL.

This clonotype occurred a few times. CDR3 loop: CASSPEGGPQHF. The CDR3 DNA reads TGTGCCAGCAGTCCAGAGGGGGGGCCCCAGCATTTT. This chain joins TRBV12-3 or TRBV12-4 and TRBJ1-5; D may be TRBD1 (6 bases). The CDR3 loop spans 12 amino acids. V lost 5 bases to trimming and J lost 9 bases, with 11 bases between them.

Many counts were recorded for this clonotype. The chain couples TRBV29-1 to TRBJ2-6, with TRBD2 as a possible D gene (5 bases). The CDR3 extends over 13 amino acids. The germline CDR1 and CDR2 sequences are SQVTM and ANQGSEA. The V end lost 5 bases, the J end lost 4 bases, and 9 bases lay between the germline ends. The CDR3 sequence is CSVRGWGANVLTF. In nucleotides, the CDR3 is TGCAGCGTTCGGGGTTGGGGGGCCAACGTCCTGACTTTC.

The V and J genes are TRBV20-1 and TRBJ2-2, with 8 bases lining up with TRBD2. The CDR3 sequence is 16 residues long. Germline values: CDR1 DFQATT, CDR2 SNEGSKA (reference sequence). Trimming removed 6 bases from V and 4 bases from J; junction bases left unmatched: 13. The CDR3 DNA sequence: TGCAGTGCGCGAACGCTGACCGGGAGGGGCACCGGGGAGCTGTTTTTT. Protein product: CSARTLTGRGTGELFF.

This clonotype was seen many times. The chain carries TRBV4-3 and TRBJ2-1; D gene uncertain. From germline, CDR1 is LGHNA and CDR2 YSLEER. The V end was cut by 4 bases, the J end by 1 base, with 8 bases between. This CDR3 comprises 14 residues. CDR3 sequence reads: CASSRTNSYNEQFF. DNA for the CDR3: TGCGCCAGCAGCCGAACTAATTCCTACAATGAGCAGTTCTTC.

This clonotype was observed at least ten times. The genes are TRBV20-1 and TRBJ2-2; 12 bases fit TRBD2. After removal of 5 bases from V and 8 bases from J, the junction contained 3 bases not matched to a gene. The germline gives CDR1 DFQATT, CDR2 SNEGSKA (reference sequence). The CDR3 extends over 13 amino acids. The CDR3 bases are TGCAGTGCTGGTGGACTAGCGGGGGGGGAGCTGTTTTTT. Translating gives CSAGGLAGGELFF.

The rearrangement joins TRBV4-2 to TRBJ2-3; TRBD1 matches at 12 bases. CDR3 length equals 17 residues. V trimming: 0 bases; J trimming: 5 bases; junction bases outside the gene matches: 6. Germline CDR1 and CDR2: LGHNA and YNFKEQ. CDR3 nucleotide sequence: TGTGCCAGCAGCCAAGATAGCGGGACAGGGGGCCTAGATACGCAGTATTTT. Its translation is CASSQDSGTGGLDTQYF.

The rearrangement joins TRBV29-1 to TRBJ1-1; TRBD1 matches at 7 bases. V dropped 4 bases and J dropped 0; count of bases not matched to a gene: 2. The CDR3 extends over 13 amino acids. In germline, CDR1 is SQVTM, CDR2 ANQGSEA. CDR3 residues: CSVADRVNTEAFF. The DNA of the CDR3 is TGCAGCGTTGCAGACAGGGTGAACACTGAAGCTTTCTTT.

This clonotype showed up just a few times. The chain has TRBV15 and TRBJ2-3; 7 nucleotides agree with TRBD1. From germline, CDR1 is LNHNV and CDR2 YYDKDF (reference sequence). The trim removed 4 bases at V and 2 bases at J, leaving 6 bases unmatched. The CDR3 spans 15 residues. In nucleotides, the CDR3 is TGTGCCACCAGCACCGGCGACAGGGCCACAGATACGCAGTATTTT. Translated, it gives CATSTGDRATDTQYF.

This chain joins TRBV10-3 and TRBJ2-7; D call uncertain. V was pared by 9 bases and J by 5 bases, with 11 bases between. The germline gives CDR1 ENHRY, CDR2 SYGVKD. The length of the CDR3 is 11 residues. DNA for the CDR3: TGTGCCATTAAAATCTTCGACGAGCAGTACTTC. Its translation: CAIKIFDEQYF.

CDR3 bases: TGTGCCACCAGCCCAACAGGGTTGGGGGGCGAGCAGTACTTC. Protein: CATSPTGLGGEQYF. The rearrangement links TRBV15 to TRBJ2-7; D is perhaps TRBD1 or TRBD2 (6 bases each). The germline CDR1 and CDR2 sequences are LNHNV and YYDKDF (reference sequence). The CDR3 loop spans 14 amino acids. V was trimmed by 5 bases and J by 6 bases, leaving 17 bases between them.